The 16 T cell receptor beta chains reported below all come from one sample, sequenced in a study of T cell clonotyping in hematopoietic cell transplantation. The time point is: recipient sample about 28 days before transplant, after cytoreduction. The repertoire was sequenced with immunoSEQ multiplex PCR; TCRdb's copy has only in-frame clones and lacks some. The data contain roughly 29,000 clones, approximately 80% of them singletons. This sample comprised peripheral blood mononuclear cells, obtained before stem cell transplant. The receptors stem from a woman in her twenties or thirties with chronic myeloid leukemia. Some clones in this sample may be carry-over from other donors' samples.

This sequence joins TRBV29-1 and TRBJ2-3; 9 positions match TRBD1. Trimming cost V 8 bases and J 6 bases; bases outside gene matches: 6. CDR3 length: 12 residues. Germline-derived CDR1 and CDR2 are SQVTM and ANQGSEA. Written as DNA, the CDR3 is TGCAGCCCGAGGACAGGGGACGATACGCAGTATTTT. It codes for CSPRTGDDTQYF.

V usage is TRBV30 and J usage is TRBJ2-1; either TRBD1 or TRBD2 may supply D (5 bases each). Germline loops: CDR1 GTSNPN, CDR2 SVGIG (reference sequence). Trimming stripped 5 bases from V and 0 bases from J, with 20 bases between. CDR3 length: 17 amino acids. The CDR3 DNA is TGTGCCTGGGAGGGGACGGGGCCGGTTGTCTCCTACAATGAGCAGTTCTTC. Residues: CAWEGTGPVVSYNEQFF.

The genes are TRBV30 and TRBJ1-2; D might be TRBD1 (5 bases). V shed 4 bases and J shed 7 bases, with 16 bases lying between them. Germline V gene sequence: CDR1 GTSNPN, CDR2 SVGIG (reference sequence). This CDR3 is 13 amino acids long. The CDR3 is CAWTGGVTGGYTF. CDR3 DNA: TGTGCCTGGACGGGAGGGGTAACGGGTGGCTACACCTTC.

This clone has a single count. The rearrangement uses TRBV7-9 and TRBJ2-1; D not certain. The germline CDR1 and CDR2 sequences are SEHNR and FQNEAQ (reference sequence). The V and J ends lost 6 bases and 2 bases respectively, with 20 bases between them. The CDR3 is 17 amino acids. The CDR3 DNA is TGTGCCAGCAGTGAGGCGGCGTACAACAAACCCTACAATGAGCAGTTCTTC. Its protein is CASSEAAYNKPYNEQFF.

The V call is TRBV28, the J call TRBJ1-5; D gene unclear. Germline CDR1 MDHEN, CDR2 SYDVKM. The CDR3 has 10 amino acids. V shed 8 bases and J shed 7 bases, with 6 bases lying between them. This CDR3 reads CASGSQPQHF. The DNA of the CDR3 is TGTGCCAGCGGTTCGCAGCCCCAGCATTTT.

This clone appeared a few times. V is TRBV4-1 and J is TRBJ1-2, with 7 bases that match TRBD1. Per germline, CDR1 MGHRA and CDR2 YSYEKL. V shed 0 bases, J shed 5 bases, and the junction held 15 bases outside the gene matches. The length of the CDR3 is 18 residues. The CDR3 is CASSQEGADRAPTYGYTF. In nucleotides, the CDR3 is TGCGCCAGCAGCCAAGAAGGAGCAGACAGGGCCCCAACTTATGGCTACACCTTC.

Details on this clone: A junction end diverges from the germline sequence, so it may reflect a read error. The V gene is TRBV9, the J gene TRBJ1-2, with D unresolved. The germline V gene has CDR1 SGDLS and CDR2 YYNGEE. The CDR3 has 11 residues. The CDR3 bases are TGTGCCAGCAGCGTATCCGGGTTCTTGGCCTTC. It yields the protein CASSVSGFLAF. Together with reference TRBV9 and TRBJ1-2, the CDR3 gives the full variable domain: DSGVTQTPKHLITATGQRVTLRCSPRSGDLSVYWYQQSLDQGLQFLIQYYNGEERAKGNILERFSAQQFPDLHSELNLSSLELGDSALYFCASSVSGFLAFGSGTRLTVV.

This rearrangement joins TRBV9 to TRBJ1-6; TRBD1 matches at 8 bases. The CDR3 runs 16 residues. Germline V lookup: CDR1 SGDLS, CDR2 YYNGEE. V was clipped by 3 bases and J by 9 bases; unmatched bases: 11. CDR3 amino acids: CASSASGTGILSPLHF. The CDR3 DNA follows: TGTGCCAGCAGCGCTTCCGGGACAGGCATTCTTTCACCCCTCCACTTT. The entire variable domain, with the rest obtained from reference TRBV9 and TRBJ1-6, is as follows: DSGVTQTPKHLITATGQRVTLRCSPRSGDLSVYWYQQSLDQGLQFLIQYYNGEERAKGNILERFSAQQFPDLHSELNLSSLELGDSALYFCASSASGTGILSPLHFGNGTRLTVT.

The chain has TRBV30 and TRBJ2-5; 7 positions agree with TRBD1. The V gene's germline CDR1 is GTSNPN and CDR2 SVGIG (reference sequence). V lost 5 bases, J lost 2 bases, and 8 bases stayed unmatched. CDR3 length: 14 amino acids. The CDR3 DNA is TGTGCCTGGGAACCGGGACAGCGACAAGAGACCCAGTACTTC. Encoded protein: CAWEPGQRQETQYF.

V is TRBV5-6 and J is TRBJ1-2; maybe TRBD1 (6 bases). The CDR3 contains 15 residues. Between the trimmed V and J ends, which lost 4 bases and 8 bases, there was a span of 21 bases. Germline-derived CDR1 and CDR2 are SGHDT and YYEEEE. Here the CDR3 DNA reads TGTGCCAGCAGCCCGGGGGCCGGGACAACGGAGGGCTACACCTTC. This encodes CASSPGAGTTEGYTF. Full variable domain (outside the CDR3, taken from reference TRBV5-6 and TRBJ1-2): DAGVTQSPTHLIKTRGQQVTLRCSPKSGHDTVSWYQQALGQGPQFIFQYYEEEERQRGNFPDRFSGHQFPNYSSELNVNALLLGDSALYLCASSPGAGTTEGYTFGSGTRLTVV.

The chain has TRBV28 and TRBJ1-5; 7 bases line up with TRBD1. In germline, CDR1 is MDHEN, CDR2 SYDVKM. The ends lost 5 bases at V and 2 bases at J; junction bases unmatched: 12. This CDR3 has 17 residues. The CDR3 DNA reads TGTGCCAGCAGTGAGCTACAGGGAACAGGGGGCAATCAGCCCCAGCATTTT. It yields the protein CASSELQGTGGNQPQHF.

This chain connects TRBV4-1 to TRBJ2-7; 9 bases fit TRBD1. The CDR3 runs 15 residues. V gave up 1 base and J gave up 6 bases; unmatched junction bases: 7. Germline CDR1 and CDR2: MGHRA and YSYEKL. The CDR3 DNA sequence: TGCGCCAGCAGCCAAGGGGACAGGGAGTTGGGCGAGCAGTACTTC. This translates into CASSQGDRELGEQYF.

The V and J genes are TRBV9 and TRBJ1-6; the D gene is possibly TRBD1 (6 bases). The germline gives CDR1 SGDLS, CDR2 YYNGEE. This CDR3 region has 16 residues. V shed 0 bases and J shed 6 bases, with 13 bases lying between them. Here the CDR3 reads CASSVEGGAGNSPLHF. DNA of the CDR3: TGTGCCAGCAGCGTAGAGGGGGGGGCAGGTAATTCACCCCTCCACTTT.

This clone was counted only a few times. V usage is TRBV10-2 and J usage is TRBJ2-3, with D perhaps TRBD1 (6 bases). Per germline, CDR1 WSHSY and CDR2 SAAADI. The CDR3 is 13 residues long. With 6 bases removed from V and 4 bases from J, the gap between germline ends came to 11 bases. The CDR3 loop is CASSTRGPDTQYF. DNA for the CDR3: TGCGCCAGCAGCACCAGGGGACCAGATACGCAGTATTTT.

The CDR3 DNA is TGTGCCAGCAGCTTGAGCACAGGGAGTGCTGAAAAACTGTTTTTT. Protein product: CASSLSTGSAEKLFF. The chain uses TRBV11-2 and TRBJ1-4, with D tentatively TRBD1 (6 bases). CDR1 and CDR2 (germline): SGHAT, FQNNGV. The V and J ends lost 3 bases and 7 bases respectively, with 15 bases between them. The CDR3 is made up of 15 amino acids.

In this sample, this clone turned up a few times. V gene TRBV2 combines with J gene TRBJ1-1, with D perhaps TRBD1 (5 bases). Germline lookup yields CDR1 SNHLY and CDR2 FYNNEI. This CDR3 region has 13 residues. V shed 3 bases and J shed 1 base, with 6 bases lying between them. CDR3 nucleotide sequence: TGTGCCAGCAGTGACCAGGGGAACACTGAAGCTTTCTTT. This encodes CASSDQGNTEAFF.